The rows below give T cell receptor beta chains drawn from one sample of a study of CD8 T cells in ankylosing spondylitis. TCRdb ran MiXCR on the 5' RACE reads and lists one entry per CDR3 protein. The sample lists about 130,000 distinct CDR3 sequences; around 9.7% were seen once. Sequences were obtained from blood, either unsorted or a sorted T cell fraction (not recorded which). The origin of the receptors is a male donor with ankylosing spondylitis or in good health (not recorded which). The CDR3 runs from the conserved cysteine through the conserved F or W. Each record gives: V gene, clone size, J gene, CDR3 length, D gene, CDR3 DNA, CDR3 protein. A D gene is named only where the DNA matches it firmly. The size of a clone is reported for some rows only, either as once, few or many, or as a class for expanded clones.

TRBV6-5	many	TRBJ2-5	13	.	TGTGCCAGCAGTTACTCATTCCAAGAGACCCAGTACTTC	CASSYSFQETQYF
TRBV29-1	.	TRBJ2-3	14	TRBD2	TGCAGCGTTCCACTAGCGGGAGTAACCGATACGCAGTATTTT	CSVPLAGVTDTQYF
TRBV20-1	few	TRBJ2-2	14	.	TGCAGTGCTGTTACAGCGGGCTACACCGGGGAGCTGTTTTTT	CSAVTAGYTGELFF
TRBV24-1	.	TRBJ2-1	13	.	TGTGCCACCGGATCCGGGATGTACAATGAGCAGTTCTTC	CATGSGMYNEQFF
TRBV4-1	.	TRBJ1-2	18	.	TGCGCCAGCAGCCAAGATCTTTACCGGACAGTCAAAAACTATGGCTACACCTTC	CASSQDLYRTVKNYGYTF
TRBV11-2	many	TRBJ2-7	14	.	TGTGCCAGCAGCTTAGCTAGAAACAGCTACGAGCAGTACTTC	CASSLARNSYEQYF
TRBV7-3	many	TRBJ2-4	15	.	TGTGCCAGCAGCTTAGGCCCACCCCGGGGAAACATTCAGTACTTC	CASSLGPPRGNIQYF
TRBV20-1	many	TRBJ2-7	15	TRBD1	TGCAGTGCTAGAGCTACCGGGACAGGGATTTTCGAGCAGTACTTC	CSARATGTGIFEQYF
TRBV5-5	few	TRBJ2-3	17	.	TGTGCCAGCAGCTTCCTCGGGAGCGGGCGGAGAGGAGATACGCAGTATTTT	CASSFLGSGRRGDTQYF
TRBV20-1	many	TRBJ2-3	12	.	TGCAGTGCAGACCGGGTGACAGATACGCAGTATTTT	CSADRVTDTQYF
TRBV5-1	many	TRBJ1-5	15	.	TGCGCCAGCAGCTTGGTTGGAGGGAGCAATCAGCCCCAGCATTTT	CASSLVGGSNQPQHF
TRBV7-9	many	TRBJ2-5	14	.	TGTGCCAGCAGCTCCTTAGTAGCCCAAGAGACCCAGTACTTC	CASSSLVAQETQYF
TRBV29-1	many	TRBJ2-1	13	.	TGCAGCGGTGTGACAGTAGGGAGCAATGAGCAGTTCTTC	CSGVTVGSNEQFF
TRBV19	.	TRBJ2-1	13	.	TGTGCCAGCAGAACGCGCAGGGACAATGAGCAGTTCTTC	CASRTRRDNEQFF